Following are 24 T cell receptor beta chains from one sample sequenced in a study of control samples from healthy donors and cancer patients. Sequencing used immunoSEQ multiplex PCR; TCRdb keeps in-frame clones, though not all of them. The sample carries about 150,000 clones, 90% to 95% recorded once. The sample consisted of PBMCs. The source of these receptors is a man in his 60s with colorectal cancer.

The chain has TRBV5-6 and TRBJ2-5; D remains unclear. The CDR3 totals 13 residues. V dropped 2 bases and J dropped 2 bases, with 7 bases sitting between them. Germline V gene lookup returns CDR1 SGHDT and CDR2 YYEEEE. The CDR3 loop reads CASSLWVQETQYF. CDR3 sequence (DNA): TGTGCCAGCAGCTTATGGGTACAAGAGACCCAGTACTTC.

The V call is TRBV21-1, the J call TRBJ1-1; the DNA was not compared with TRBD1, the D call given in the table. TRBV21-1 is assigned pseudogene status. The CDR3 length is 15 residues. Here the CDR3 reads CASSKAPGGRTEAFF. As DNA, the CDR3 is TGTGCCAGCAGCAAAGCCCCAGGGGGAAGGACTGAAGCTTTCTTT.

The rearrangement uses TRBV19 and TRBJ1-5; TRBD1 aligns across 8 bases. V was pared by 8 bases and J by 3 bases, with 9 bases of the junction left unmatched. The V gene's germline CDR1 is LNHDA and CDR2 SQIVND (reference sequence). The CDR3 is 15 residues long. CDR3 sequence reads: CASSQGASPNQPQHF. As DNA, the CDR3 is TGTGCCAGTTCTCAGGGGGCTTCCCCCAATCAGCCCCAGCATTTT.

The V gene is TRBV10-2, the J gene TRBJ1-3; D unresolved. The CDR3 is 16 amino acids. Trimming removed 3 bases from V and 0 bases from J, with 12 bases in between. CDR1 and CDR2 from the germline V gene are WSHSY and SAAADI. CDR3 residues: CASSDAGAFSGNTIYF. The CDR3 nucleotides are TGCGCCAGCAGTGATGCAGGAGCTTTCTCTGGAAACACCATATATTTT.

The chain links TRBV28 to TRBJ2-1; TRBD2 might be the D (5 bases). Germline lookup yields CDR1 MDHEN and CDR2 SYDVKM. Trimming took off 11 bases at V and 0 bases at J, with 14 bases between the two ends. The CDR3 totals 14 residues. The CDR3 region has the DNA TGTGCCCCGAAAACGGGGAGCTCCTACAATGAGCAGTTCTTC. Amino acids: CAPKTGSSYNEQFF.

The chain is built from TRBV30 and TRBJ2-1, with D possibly TRBD2 on 5 matching bases. Germline-derived CDR1 and CDR2 are GTSNPN and SVGIG (reference sequence). CDR3 length: 13 residues. Trimming pared 3 bases from V and 7 bases from J, leaving 13 bases between. CDR3 sequence: CAWRGNGGNEQFF. CDR3 DNA sequence: TGTGCCTGGAGGGGGAACGGCGGGAATGAGCAGTTCTTC.

The chain has TRBV24-1 and TRBJ1-2; TRBD1 might be the D (5 bases). This CDR3 contains 15 residues. V lost 2 bases and J lost 1, with 10 bases in between. The V gene's germline CDR1 is KGHDR and CDR2 SFDVKD. CDR3 sequence reads: CATSDSGDLNYGYTF. The CDR3 DNA sequence: TGTGCCACCAGTGATTCGGGGGACCTTAACTATGGCTACACCTTC.

The chain uses TRBV19 and TRBJ1-1; no clear D gene. Germline-derived CDR1 and CDR2 are LNHDA and SQIVND (reference sequence). The CDR3 spans 15 residues. Trimming took off 11 bases at V and 0 bases at J, with 19 bases between the two ends. CDR3 DNA sequence: TGTGCCGCTGCTCAGAGCTTTTTTATGAACACTGAAGCTTTCTTT. This translates into CAAAQSFFMNTEAFF.

V and J are TRBV7-9 and TRBJ1-1, with D perhaps matching TRBD1 (5 bases). The V gene's germline CDR1 is SEHNR and CDR2 FQNEAQ (reference sequence). CDR3 length: 15 amino acids. V lost 3 bases, J lost 5 bases, and 16 bases lay in between. CDR3 amino acids: CASSFSGTFRTEAFF. The CDR3 coding sequence is TGTGCCAGCAGCTTTTCCGGGACGTTTCGGACTGAAGCTTTCTTT.

The chain is built from TRBV4-1 and TRBJ1-3, with D possibly TRBD1 on 5 matching bases. Trimming cost V 2 bases and J 1 base, with 12 bases left between them. The CDR3 extends over 16 amino acids. Germline lookup yields CDR1 MGHRA and CDR2 YSYEKL. This CDR3 is CASSQQGTKSGNTIYF. CDR3 DNA: TGCGCCAGCAGCCAACAGGGAACGAAATCTGGAAACACCATATATTTT.

The chain joins TRBV5-1 to TRBJ2-5; 9 bases line up with TRBD2. This CDR3 comprises 15 residues. Looked up from germline, CDR1 is SGHRS and CDR2 is YFSETQ. The junction had 5 bases not matched to a gene; V was cut back by 0 bases and J by 5 bases. This CDR3 reads CASSLGRGGQETQYF. The CDR3 coding sequence is TGCGCCAGCAGCTTGGGGCGGGGGGGCCAGGAGACCCAGTACTTC.

The rearrangement uses TRBV3-1 (or the pseudogene TRBV3-2) and TRBJ2-7, with 12 bases fitting TRBD1. The V and J ends lost 4 bases and 5 bases, in that order; junction bases with no gene match: 6. The length of the CDR3 is 15 residues. The germline gives CDR1 LGHDT, CDR2 YNNKEL (reference sequence). CDR3 protein: CASSLPGTGGDEQYF. The CDR3 region has the DNA TGTGCCAGCAGCCTACCCGGGACAGGGGGCGACGAGCAGTACTTC.

This chain links TRBV28 with TRBJ1-5; the D is unclear. The CDR3 sequence is 12 residues long. CDR1 is MDHEN, CDR2 SYDVKM, per germline. Trimming shortened V by 2 bases and J by 7 bases, and 6 bases separated the two germline ends. The CDR3 DNA reads TGTGCCAGCAGTTTACAGCTCCAGCCCCAGCATTTT. Translated, it gives CASSLQLQPQHF.

V usage is TRBV2 and J usage is TRBJ1-2; TRBD1 aligns across 11 bases. CDR1 is SNHLY and CDR2 is FYNNEI in the germline V gene. The ends lost 7 bases at V and 7 bases at J; junction bases unmatched: 8. This CDR3 spans 14 amino acids. The DNA of the CDR3 is TGTGCCAGCAATAGGGACAGGGGGAGTGGTGGCTACACCTTC. It encodes CASNRDRGSGGYTF.

This clone was seen just once. This chain connects TRBV10-1 to TRBJ1-5; tentatively, D is TRBD1 (6 bases). CDR1 is WNHNN and CDR2 is SYGVQD in the germline V gene (reference sequence). The CDR3 has 13 amino acids. V was clipped by 4 bases and J by 5 bases, with 9 bases between them. In DNA, the CDR3 is TGCGCCAGCAGTGTACAGGGTGATCAGCCCCAGCATTTT. Residues: CASSVQGDQPQHF.

The rearrangement joins TRBV18 to TRBJ1-2; a possible D gene is TRBD1 (6 bases). From germline, CDR1 is KGHSH and CDR2 LQKENI. Trimming took off 6 bases at V and 1 base at J, with 9 bases between the two ends. The CDR3 runs 13 residues. The CDR3 sequence is CASSPDSNYGYTF. CDR3 nucleotide sequence: TGTGCCAGCTCCCCGGACAGTAACTATGGCTACACCTTC.

This rearrangement joins TRBV7-2 to TRBJ1-3; D may be TRBD1 (6 bases). Looked up from germline, CDR1 is SGHTA and CDR2 is FQGNSA. V lost 5 bases to trimming and J lost 2 bases, with 10 bases between them. The CDR3 has 14 residues. The CDR3: CASSITGPGNTIYF. Written as DNA, the CDR3 is TGTGCCAGCAGCATAACAGGGCCTGGAAACACCATATATTTT.

The CDR3 reads CASSFISYSPLHF. Here the CDR3 DNA reads TGTGCCAGCAGCTTTATCAGCTATTCACCCCTCCACTTT. The V call is TRBV7-2, the J call TRBJ1-6; D unresolved. The CDR3 length is 13 residues. The germline gives CDR1 SGHTA, CDR2 FQGNSA. The V end lost 3 bases, the J end lost 8 bases, and 8 bases lay between the germline ends.

V is TRBV6-1 and J is TRBJ1-2; a possible D gene is TRBD1 (5 bases). Germline CDR1 reads MNHNS; CDR2 reads SASEGT. V was clipped by 2 bases and J by 7 bases, with 17 bases between them. The CDR3 consists of 15 residues. As DNA, the CDR3 is TGTGCCAGCAGTGAATATCGGGACCTGGGGGTTGGCTACACCTTC. This gives the protein CASSEYRDLGVGYTF.

The chain uses TRBV4-3 and TRBJ2-3; D gene uncertain. Between the trimmed V and J ends, which lost 2 bases and 4 bases, there was a span of 19 bases. CDR3 length equals 17 residues. Germline V gene lookup returns CDR1 LGHNA and CDR2 YSLEER. The CDR3, as DNA: TGCGCCAGCAGCCAACAAAATCGGCCCGGCACGTCAGATACGCAGTATTTT. Amino acids: CASSQQNRPGTSDTQYF.

The J gene is TRBJ1-2, the V gene TRBV6-5; D is unresolved. This CDR3 is built from 16 residues. Trimming pared 0 bases from V and 4 bases from J, leaving 15 bases between. In germline, CDR1 is MNHEY, CDR2 SVGAGI. The CDR3 reads CASSYSEGIRSYGYTF. CDR3 DNA sequence: TGTGCCAGCAGTTACTCCGAGGGAATCCGGTCCTATGGCTACACCTTC.

The CDR3 DNA reads as TGCAGCGTTGAATTTTCAGGACAGCCGACCTACGAGCAGTACTTC. Translated: CSVEFSGQPTYEQYF. The chain couples TRBV29-1 to TRBJ2-7, with D perhaps matching TRBD1 (6 bases). The CDR3 is 15 residues long. Germline lookup yields CDR1 SQVTM and CDR2 ANQGSEA. Trimming stripped 2 bases from V and 2 bases from J, with 16 bases between.

The genes are TRBV6-5 and TRBJ2-4; D not certain. The CDR3 sequence is 14 residues long. Germline CDR1 MNHEY, CDR2 SVGAGI. Trimming shortened V by 6 bases and J by 1 base, and 10 bases separated the two germline ends. CDR3 in DNA: TGTGCCAGCAGCAAAGGGTTGGCCAAAAACATTCAGTACTTC. This codes for CASSKGLAKNIQYF.

This clone occurred once. This sequence joins TRBV6-6 and TRBJ1-1; unclear D gene. V dropped 2 bases and J dropped 1 base, with 8 bases sitting between them. Germline CDR1 is MNHNY and CDR2 is SVGAGI (reference sequence). The CDR3 totals 14 residues. CDR3 nucleotides: TGTGCCAGCAGTTACGCTGACGGGAACACTGAAGCTTTCTTT. Protein product: CASSYADGNTEAFF.